The 30 T cell receptor beta chains reported below all come from one sample, sequenced in a study of T cell responses to AZD1222 COVID-19 vaccine. TCRdb's copy holds only in-frame clones and misses some; the assay was immunoSEQ multiplex PCR. The sample consists of some 140,000 clones, around 90% of them appearing once. Sequencing used peripheral blood, obtained on day 0 of AZD1222 vaccination. The receptors were sampled from an adult in good health.

This clone appeared once. This CDR3 reads CAISLQGPNTEAFF. The DNA of the CDR3 is TGTGCCATCAGTTTACAGGGGCCGAACACTGAAGCTTTCTTT. The chain links TRBV10-3 to TRBJ1-1; 7 positions agree with TRBD1. This CDR3 has 14 residues. Germline V lookup: CDR1 ENHRY, CDR2 SYGVKD. J gave up 1 base and V 5 bases, and 4 bases lay outside the gene matches.

The chain joins TRBV7-8 to TRBJ1-6, with D uncertain. This CDR3 contains 15 residues. Between the trimmed V and J ends, which lost 4 bases and 0 bases, there was a span of 7 bases. The germline CDR1 and CDR2 sequences are SGHVS and FQNEAQ. The CDR3 region is CASSSGSSYNSPLHF. The DNA for the CDR3 is TGTGCCAGCAGCTCAGGATCCTCCTATAATTCACCCCTCCACTTT.

The DNA for the CDR3 is TGTGCCAGCAAGGATGGGGGCCCTATGAACACTGAAGCTTTCTTT. This gives the protein CASKDGGPMNTEAFF. This chain uses TRBV13 with TRBJ1-1; a weak D match, TRBD1 (6 bases). The ends were cut back, 7 bases at V and 0 bases at J, with 15 bases in the middle. Germline CDR1 PRHDT, CDR2 FYEKMQ (reference sequence). The CDR3 has 15 residues.

This rearrangement joins TRBV25-1 to TRBJ1-1; 8 bases match TRBD1. The V gene's germline CDR1 is MGHDK and CDR2 SYGVNS. CDR3 length equals 13 residues. The V and J ends lost 5 bases and 5 bases, in that order; junction bases with no gene match: 4. This chain's CDR3 is CASSLRQGTEAFF. The CDR3 coding sequence is TGTGCCAGCAGTCTAAGACAGGGGACTGAAGCTTTCTTT.

In its sample, this clone was seen once. This chain uses TRBV13 with TRBJ2-7; weak D call: TRBD1 (6 bases). Germline V gene sequence: CDR1 PRHDT, CDR2 FYEKMQ (reference sequence). V was pared by 4 bases and J by 4 bases, with 17 bases between. This CDR3 comprises 15 residues. The chain's CDR3 is CASSYTGSLHYEQYF. The CDR3 region has the DNA TGTGCCAGCAGCTACACAGGGTCTCTCCATTACGAGCAGTACTTC.

The chain links TRBV5-1 to TRBJ1-1; D gene unclear. Trimming took 0 bases from V and 4 from J, leaving 10 bases between them. CDR3 size: 14 residues. Germline-derived CDR1 and CDR2 are SGHRS and YFSETQ. CDR3 protein: CASSLEVRSTEAFF. The CDR3 bases are TGCGCCAGCAGCTTGGAGGTGAGGTCCACTGAAGCTTTCTTT.

The CDR3 region is CASSSSPRSGNTIYF. In DNA, the CDR3 is TGTGCCAGCAGTAGCAGCCCCCGCTCTGGAAACACCATATATTTT. This sequence joins TRBV2 and TRBJ1-3; D unclear. The CDR3 is made up of 15 amino acids. From germline, CDR1 is SNHLY and CDR2 FYNNEI. V shed 5 bases and J shed 0 bases, with 11 bases lying between them.

The chain carries TRBV7-9 and TRBJ2-3; 11 bases are shared with TRBD2. CDR1 is SEHNR, CDR2 FQNEAQ, per germline (reference sequence). J lost 3 bases, V lost 11 bases, and 7 bases had no gene match. This CDR3 spans 14 amino acids. Here the CDR3 DNA reads TGTGCCGGCACCGGGACTAGCGGTACAGATACGCAGTATTTT. It specifies CAGTGTSGTDTQYF.

The chain combines TRBV3-1 (or the pseudogene TRBV3-2) with TRBJ1-4; 8 bases are shared with TRBD1. This CDR3 has 14 amino acids. Germline trimming cut 4 bases from V and 7 bases from J; bases unmatched to any gene: 5. Germline loops: CDR1 LGHDT, CDR2 YNNKEL (reference sequence). CDR3 DNA sequence: TGTGCCAGCAGCCTCCAGGGGGCTGGTGAAAAACTGTTTTTT. Protein: CASSLQGAGEKLFF.

V is TRBV15 and J is TRBJ1-2; D remains unclear. This CDR3 region has 15 residues. CDR1 is LNHNV, CDR2 YYDKDF, per germline (reference sequence). Trimming shortened V by 0 bases and J by 5 bases, and 13 bases separated the two germline ends. CDR3 protein: CATSREEMVEYGYTF. In DNA, the CDR3 is TGTGCCACCAGCAGAGAGGAAATGGTGGAATATGGCTACACCTTC.

The CDR3 coding sequence is TGTGCCAGCAGCTTAGGAGGGAGTGGCTACACCTTC. It translates to CASSLGGSGYTF. The chain links TRBV11-2 to TRBJ1-2, with D unresolved. Trimming took off 1 base at V and 7 bases at J, with 7 bases between the two ends. The CDR3 is 12 amino acids. Germline values: CDR1 SGHAT, CDR2 FQNNGV.

The chain combines TRBV9 with TRBJ1-2; TRBD1 matches at 10 bases. CDR1 SGDLS and CDR2 YYNGEE come from the germline V gene. The V gene end was trimmed by 3 bases and the J gene end by 8 bases; junction bases not matched to a gene: 4. The CDR3 totals 13 residues. As DNA, the CDR3 is TGTGCCAGCAGCGGAGGACAGGGGGTCGGCTACACCTTC. Translation: CASSGGQGVGYTF. Using reference TRBV9 and TRBJ1-2 for the parts outside the CDR3, the full variable domain is DSGVTQTPKHLITATGQRVTLRCSPRSGDLSVYWYQQSLDQGLQFLIQYYNGEERAKGNILERFSAQQFPDLHSELNLSSLELGDSALYFCASSGGQGVGYTFGSGTRLTVV.

This clone occurred once. The chain combines TRBV29-1 with TRBJ1-1; maybe TRBD1 (5 bases). The V gene lost 7 bases and the J gene lost 7 bases, with 10 bases spanning the gap. Germline values: CDR1 SQVTM, CDR2 ANQGSEA. The CDR3 contains 10 residues. Written as DNA, the CDR3 is TGCAGCGCGATAGACAGTGAAGCTTTCTTT. As protein: CSAIDSEAFF.

The chain recombines TRBV10-3 with TRBJ1-1; 7 bases align to TRBD1. CDR1 is ENHRY, CDR2 SYGVKD, per germline. Trimming at V came to 8 bases and at J to 8 bases, leaving 14 bases not matched to a gene. The CDR3 sequence is 14 residues long. The CDR3 here is CAIADPGEGAEAFF. The CDR3 nucleotides are TGTGCCATCGCAGACCCGGGGGAGGGGGCGGAAGCTTTCTTT.

The chain carries TRBV19 and TRBJ2-3; no reliable D call. V lost 10 bases, J lost 1 base, and 6 bases lay in between. The CDR3 length is 11 residues. Germline V gene sequence: CDR1 LNHDA, CDR2 SQIVND (reference sequence). The CDR3 is CATVGTDTQYF. In nucleotides, the CDR3 is TGTGCCACCGTGGGCACAGATACGCAGTATTTT.

In its sample, this clone was seen a few times. This sequence joins TRBV5-5 and TRBJ2-7; perhaps TRBD2 as D (6 bases). V lost 4 bases, J lost 6 bases, and 11 bases lay in between. CDR1 and CDR2 from the germline V gene are SGHKS and YYEKEE (reference sequence). The CDR3 loop spans 12 amino acids. In DNA form, the CDR3 reads TGTGCCAGCAGCCTCCTAGCGCGCGAGCAGTACTTC. Its translation: CASSLLAREQYF.

J is TRBJ1-1 and V is TRBV28; TRBD1 matches at 7 bases. Germline V gene lookup returns CDR1 MDHEN and CDR2 SYDVKM. The CDR3 totals 12 residues. Trimming cost V 2 bases and J 9 bases; bases outside gene matches: 3. In DNA form, the CDR3 reads TGTGCCAGCAGTTTACAGACAGGGCAAGCTTTCTTT. Its translation is CASSLQTGQAFF.

This clone is a singleton in its sample. J is TRBJ2-7 and V is TRBV28; the match to TRBD2 covers 11 bases. The CDR3 spans 18 residues. The V and J ends lost 5 bases and 2 bases, in that order; junction bases with no gene match: 14. Germline V gene sequence: CDR1 MDHEN, CDR2 SYDVKM. The CDR3 here is CASSPPGLADTQAYEQYF. CDR3 bases: TGTGCCAGCAGTCCTCCGGGACTAGCGGATACACAAGCCTACGAGCAGTACTTC.

The rearrangement links TRBV19 to TRBJ1-1; D is possibly TRBD1 (5 bases). CDR1 and CDR2 from the germline V gene are LNHDA and SQIVND (reference sequence). This CDR3 is built from 14 residues. V lost 4 bases to trimming and J lost 4 bases, with 13 bases between them. The CDR3, as DNA: TGTGCCAGTAGTAGAGGGGTATTGGGCACTGAAGCTTTCTTT. The encoded protein is CASSRGVLGTEAFF.

In its sample, this clone was seen once. Its ends do not fully match the called genes, so a read error is possible. CDR3: CASTLDSEKAYEQYF. In nucleotides, the CDR3 is TGTGCCAGCACCTTGGACAGCGAAAAAGCCTACGAGCAGTACTTC. The V gene is TRBV5-5, the J gene TRBJ2-7; D possibly corresponds to TRBD1 (6 bases). Germline V gene lookup returns CDR1 SGHKS and CDR2 YYEKEE (reference sequence). This CDR3 contains 15 residues.

The chain carries TRBV12-5 and TRBJ2-1; D remains unclear. Trimming pared 2 bases from V and 5 bases from J, leaving 16 bases between. CDR3 size: 16 residues. CDR1 and CDR2 from the germline V gene are LGHNT and FRNRAP. CDR3 residues: CASGLPIGVINNEQFF. The CDR3 DNA is TGTGCTAGTGGTTTGCCGATTGGGGTCATCAACAATGAGCAGTTCTTC.

This chain links TRBV7-3 with TRBJ2-3; D could derive from TRBD1 or TRBD2 (6 bases each). This CDR3 has 15 residues. Trimming removed 5 bases from V and 3 bases from J, with 15 bases in between. Germline V CDR1 and CDR2: SGHTA, FQGTGA. The CDR3 protein is CASSRGTSRTDTQYF. The CDR3 nucleotides are TGTGCCAGCAGCCGGGGGACATCTAGGACAGATACGCAGTATTTT.

The chain uses TRBV5-5 and TRBJ1-1; the D is unclear. The CDR3 covers 13 residues. Deletions cut 4 bases from V and 4 bases from J, with 11 bases between. Germline CDR1 is SGHKS and CDR2 is YYEKEE (reference sequence). CDR3 amino acids: CASSPVGPTEAFF. The CDR3 coding sequence is TGTGCCAGCAGCCCCGTTGGTCCCACTGAAGCTTTCTTT.

This clone was counted only a few times. The gene calls are TRBV23-1 and TRBJ1-5; possible D gene TRBD1, 5 bases. TRBV23-1 is an open reading frame, and its role is uncertain. Trimming pared 3 bases from V and 1 base from J, leaving 10 bases between. The CDR3 extends over 15 amino acids. CDR3 residues: CASSHCGASNQPQHF. The CDR3 DNA is TGCGCCAGCAGTCATTGTGGGGCAAGCAATCAGCCCCAGCATTTT.

The CDR3 coding sequence is TGTGCCAGCAGCCCCATGGACCCCCTCGAGTTAGATGAGCAGTTCTTC. It specifies CASSPMDPLELDEQFF. J is TRBJ2-1 and V is TRBV5-5; D unresolved. The CDR3 runs to 16 residues. The germline CDR1 and CDR2 sequences are SGHKS and YYEKEE (reference sequence). Trimming removed 4 bases from V and 8 bases from J, with 22 bases in between.

The genes are TRBV7-2 and TRBJ1-2; D may be TRBD1 (5 bases). CDR3 size: 17 residues. From germline, CDR1 is SGHTA and CDR2 FQGNSA. V dropped 0 bases and J dropped 7 bases, with 21 bases sitting between them. CDR3 DNA sequence: TGTGCCAGCAGCTTAGCACCCCAGGGTTACCGGGGGGGTGGCTACACCTTC. Translation: CASSLAPQGYRGGGYTF.

This clone showed up just once. This rearrangement joins TRBV14 to TRBJ1-2, with D uncertain. This CDR3 contains 13 residues. Germline assignment: CDR1 SGHDN and CDR2 FVKESK. Trimming took 2 bases from V and 5 from J, leaving 9 bases between them. This chain's CDR3 is CASSQQTDYGYTF. The CDR3 DNA reads TGTGCCAGCAGCCAACAGACTGATTATGGCTACACCTTC.

This chain connects TRBV19 to TRBJ1-2, with a weak D call TRBD1 (6 bases). The CDR3 sequence is 14 residues long. The germline CDR1 and CDR2 sequences are LNHDA and SQIVND (reference sequence). The V end was cut by 7 bases, the J end by 8 bases, with 20 bases between. The CDR3 DNA follows: TGTGCCAGTACTACGGACAGTACACTGGGGGGCTACACCTTC. Protein product: CASTTDSTLGGYTF.

The chain joins TRBV18 to TRBJ2-3, with D perhaps TRBD1 (6 bases). Looked up from germline, CDR1 is KGHSH and CDR2 is LQKENI. Deletions cut 2 bases from V and 0 bases from J, with 6 bases between. The CDR3 spans 14 residues. The CDR3 region has the DNA TGTGCCAGCTCACCAACAGGGAGCACAGATACGCAGTATTTT. Translated: CASSPTGSTDTQYF.

This sequence joins TRBV5-1 and TRBJ2-1; tentative D call: TRBD2 (5 bases). Deletions cut 7 bases from V and 5 bases from J, with 22 bases between. CDR1 and CDR2 (germline): SGHRS, YFSETQ. The CDR3 extends over 16 amino acids. DNA of the CDR3: TGCGCCAGCGGCCTTGATCCGAGTCTAGCCCACAATGAGCAGTTCTTC. It encodes CASGLDPSLAHNEQFF.